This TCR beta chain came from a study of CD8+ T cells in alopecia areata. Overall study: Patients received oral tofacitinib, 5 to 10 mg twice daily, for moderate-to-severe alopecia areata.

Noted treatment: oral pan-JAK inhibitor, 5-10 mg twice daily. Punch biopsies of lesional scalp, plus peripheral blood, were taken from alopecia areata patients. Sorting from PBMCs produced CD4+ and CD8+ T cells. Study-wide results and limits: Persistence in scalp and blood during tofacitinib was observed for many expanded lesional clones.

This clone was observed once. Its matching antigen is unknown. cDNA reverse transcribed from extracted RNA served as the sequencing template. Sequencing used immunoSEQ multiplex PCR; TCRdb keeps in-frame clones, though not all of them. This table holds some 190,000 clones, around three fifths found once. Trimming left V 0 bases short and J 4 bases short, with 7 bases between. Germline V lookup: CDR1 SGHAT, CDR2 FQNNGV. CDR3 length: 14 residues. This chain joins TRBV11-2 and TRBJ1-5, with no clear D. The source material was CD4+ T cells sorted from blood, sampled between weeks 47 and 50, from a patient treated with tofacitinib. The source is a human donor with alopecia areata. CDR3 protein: CASSLDSSNQPQHF. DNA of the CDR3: TGTGCCAGCAGCTTAGACAGTTCTAATCAGCCCCAGCATTTT. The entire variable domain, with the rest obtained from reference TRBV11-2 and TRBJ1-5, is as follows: EAGVAQSPRYKIIEKRQSVAFWCNPISGHATLYWYQQILGQGPKLLIQFQNNGVVDDSQLPKDRFSAERLKGVDSTLKIQPAKLEDSAVYLCASSLDSSNQPQHFGDGTRLSIL.